This T cell receptor (beta chain) was identified during a study of T-cell memory formation after mild COVID-19. V lost 7 bases and J lost 3, with 18 bases in between. Germline V gene data show CDR1 as GTSNPN and CDR2 as SVGIG (reference sequence). The CDR3 consists of 14 residues. A single record per CDR3 protein comes from TCRdb applying MiXCR to the 5' RACE reads. The table records about 360,000 distinct CDR3 sequences, around 14% of them present only once. This clonotype was recorded a few times. The chain couples TRBV30 to TRBJ2-5, with a tentative D call TRBD2 (6 bases). Sequenced material: PBMCs or a T cell subset sorted from them (not recorded which). This TCR derives from a man aged 18-30 years who had mild COVID-19 (a few samples of this study predate the infection). Cell type and time point are not known. The CDR3 nucleotides read TGTGCCTCTCAAACGGGTTCGGGGGAAGAGACCCAGTACTTC. This translates into CASQTGSGEETQYF.